This record looks at one T cell receptor (beta chain) sequence and its context. This CDR3 is built from 14 residues. V lost 11 bases to trimming and J lost 2 bases; unmatched junction nucleotides: 9. Germline lookup yields CDR1 SEHNR and CDR2 FQNEAQ (reference sequence). This sample was taken from a study of T cell changes during pregnancy in multiple sclerosis. Some clones are missing from TCRdb's copy, which holds only in-frame ones; the method was immunoSEQ multiplex PCR. The sample shows 100,000 or so clones, 90% to 95% of them seen only once. The clonotype comes from a female donor with multiple sclerosis, enrolled in a pregnancy study. This rearrangement joins TRBV7-9 to TRBJ2-1, with 7 bases identical to TRBD2. Specimen: peripheral blood, collected before pregnancy. The chain's CDR3 is CAGGDSGTYNEQFF. DNA of the CDR3: TGTGCCGGGGGGGATAGCGGAACCTACAATGAGCAGTTCTTC.